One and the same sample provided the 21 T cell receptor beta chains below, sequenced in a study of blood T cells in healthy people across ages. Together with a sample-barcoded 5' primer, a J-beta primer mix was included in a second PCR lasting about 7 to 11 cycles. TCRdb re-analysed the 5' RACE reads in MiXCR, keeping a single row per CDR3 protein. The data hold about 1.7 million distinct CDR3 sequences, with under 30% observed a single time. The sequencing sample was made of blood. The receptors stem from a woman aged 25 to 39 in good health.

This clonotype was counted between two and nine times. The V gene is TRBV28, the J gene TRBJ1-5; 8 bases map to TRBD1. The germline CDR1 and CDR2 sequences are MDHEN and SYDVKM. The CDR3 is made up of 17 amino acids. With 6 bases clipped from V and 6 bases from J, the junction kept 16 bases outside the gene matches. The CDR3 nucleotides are TGTGCCAGCAGCCCATCTCGGACAGGGCGGGTTCCTCAGCCCCAGCATTTT. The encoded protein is CASSPSRTGRVPQPQHF.

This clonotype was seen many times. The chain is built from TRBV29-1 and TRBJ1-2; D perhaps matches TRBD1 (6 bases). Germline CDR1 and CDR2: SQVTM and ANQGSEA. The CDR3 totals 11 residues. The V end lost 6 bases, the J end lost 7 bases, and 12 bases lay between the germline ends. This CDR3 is CSVLTGSGYTF. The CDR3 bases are TGCAGCGTCCTAACAGGGAGTGGCTACACCTTC.

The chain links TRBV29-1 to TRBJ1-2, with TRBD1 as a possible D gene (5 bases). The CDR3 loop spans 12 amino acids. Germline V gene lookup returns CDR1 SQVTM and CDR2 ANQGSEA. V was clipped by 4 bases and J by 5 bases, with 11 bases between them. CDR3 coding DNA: TGCAGCGTTGGGGGCAGAGAATATGGCTACACCTTC. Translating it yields CSVGGREYGYTF.

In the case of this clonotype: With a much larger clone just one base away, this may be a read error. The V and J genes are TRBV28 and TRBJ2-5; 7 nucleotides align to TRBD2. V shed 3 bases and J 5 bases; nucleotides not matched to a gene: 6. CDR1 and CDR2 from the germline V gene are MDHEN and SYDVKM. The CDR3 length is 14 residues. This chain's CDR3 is CASSLDGGIETQYF. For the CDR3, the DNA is TGTGCCAGCAGTTTGGACGGGGGGATCGAGACCCAGTACTTC.

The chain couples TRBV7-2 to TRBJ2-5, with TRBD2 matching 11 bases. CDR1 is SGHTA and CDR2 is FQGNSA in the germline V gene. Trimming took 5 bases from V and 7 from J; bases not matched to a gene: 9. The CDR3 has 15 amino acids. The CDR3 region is CASSPLAGGSGTQYF. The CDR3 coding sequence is TGTGCCAGCAGCCCTCTAGCGGGGGGCTCCGGGACCCAGTACTTC.

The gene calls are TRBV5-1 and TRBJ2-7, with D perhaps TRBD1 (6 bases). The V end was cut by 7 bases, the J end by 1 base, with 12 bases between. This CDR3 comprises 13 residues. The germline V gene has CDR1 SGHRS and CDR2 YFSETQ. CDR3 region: CASHRDNSYEQYF. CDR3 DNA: TGCGCCAGCCACCGGGACAATTCCTACGAGCAGTACTTC.

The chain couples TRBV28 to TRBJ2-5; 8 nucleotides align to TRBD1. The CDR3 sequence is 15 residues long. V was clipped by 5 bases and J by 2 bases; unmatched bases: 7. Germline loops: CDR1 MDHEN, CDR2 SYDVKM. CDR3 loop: CASSKWDRPQETQYF. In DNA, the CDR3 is TGTGCCAGCAGTAAGTGGGACAGGCCACAAGAGACCCAGTACTTC.

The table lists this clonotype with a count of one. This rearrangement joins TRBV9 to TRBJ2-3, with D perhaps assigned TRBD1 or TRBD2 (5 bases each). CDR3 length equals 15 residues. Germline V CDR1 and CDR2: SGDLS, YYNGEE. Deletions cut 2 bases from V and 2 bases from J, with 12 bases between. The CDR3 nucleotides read TGTGCCAGCAGCGTCGAGAGGGGACCCACAGATACGCAGTATTTT. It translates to CASSVERGPTDTQYF.

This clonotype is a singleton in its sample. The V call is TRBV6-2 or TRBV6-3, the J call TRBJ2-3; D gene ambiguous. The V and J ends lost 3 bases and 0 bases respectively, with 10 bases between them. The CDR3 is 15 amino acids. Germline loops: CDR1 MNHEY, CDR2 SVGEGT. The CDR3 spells CASSYGSDSTDTQYF. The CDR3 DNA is TGTGCCAGCAGTTATGGCTCGGACAGCACAGATACGCAGTATTTT.

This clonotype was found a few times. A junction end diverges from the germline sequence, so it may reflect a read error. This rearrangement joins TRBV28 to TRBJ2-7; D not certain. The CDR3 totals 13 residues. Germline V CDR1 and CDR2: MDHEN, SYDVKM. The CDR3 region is CASTRFGSYEKYF. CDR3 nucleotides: TGTGCCAGCACGCGATTTGGCTCCTACGAGAAGTACTTC.

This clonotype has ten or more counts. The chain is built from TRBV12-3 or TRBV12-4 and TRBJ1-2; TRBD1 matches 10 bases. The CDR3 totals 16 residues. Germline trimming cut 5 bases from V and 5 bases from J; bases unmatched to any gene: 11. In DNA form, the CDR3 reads TGTGCCAGCAGTCTACGACAGGGGGCAGGGGTATATGGCTACACCTTC. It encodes CASSLRQGAGVYGYTF.

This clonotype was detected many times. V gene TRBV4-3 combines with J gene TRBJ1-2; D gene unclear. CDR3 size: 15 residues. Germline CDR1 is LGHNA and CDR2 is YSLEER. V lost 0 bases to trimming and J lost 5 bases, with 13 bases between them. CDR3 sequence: CASSQERGAGYGYTF. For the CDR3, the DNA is TGCGCCAGCAGCCAAGAGCGGGGTGCGGGGTATGGCTACACCTTC.

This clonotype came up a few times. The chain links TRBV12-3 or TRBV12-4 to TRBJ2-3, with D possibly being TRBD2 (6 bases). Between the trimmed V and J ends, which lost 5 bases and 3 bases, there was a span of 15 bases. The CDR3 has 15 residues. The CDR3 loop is CASSPQSAGTDTQYF. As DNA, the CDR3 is TGTGCCAGCAGTCCACAATCAGCGGGTACAGATACGCAGTATTTT.

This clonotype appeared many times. CDR3 sequence (DNA): TGCAGCGTTGTGGGGGGACAGGGGGACTACGAGCAGTACTTC. Amino acids: CSVVGGQGDYEQYF. The chain employs TRBV29-1 and TRBJ2-7; 11 bases are a match to TRBD1. Germline V gene lookup returns CDR1 SQVTM and CDR2 ANQGSEA. CDR3 size: 14 residues. Trimming at V came to 4 bases and at J to 3 bases, leaving 5 bases not matched to a gene.

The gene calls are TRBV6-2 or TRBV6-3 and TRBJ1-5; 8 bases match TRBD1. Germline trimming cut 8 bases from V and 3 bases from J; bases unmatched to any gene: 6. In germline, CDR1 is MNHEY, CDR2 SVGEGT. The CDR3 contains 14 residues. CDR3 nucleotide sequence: TGTGCCAGCCGCAGGGGGCCGGTCAATCAGCCCCAGCATTTT. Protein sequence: CASRRGPVNQPQHF.

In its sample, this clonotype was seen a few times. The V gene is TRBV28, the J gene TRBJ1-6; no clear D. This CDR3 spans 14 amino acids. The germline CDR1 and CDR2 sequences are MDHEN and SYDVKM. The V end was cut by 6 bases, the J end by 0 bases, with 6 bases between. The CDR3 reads CASSRGSYNSPLHF. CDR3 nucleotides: TGTGCCAGCAGCCGGGGCTCCTATAATTCACCCCTCCACTTT.

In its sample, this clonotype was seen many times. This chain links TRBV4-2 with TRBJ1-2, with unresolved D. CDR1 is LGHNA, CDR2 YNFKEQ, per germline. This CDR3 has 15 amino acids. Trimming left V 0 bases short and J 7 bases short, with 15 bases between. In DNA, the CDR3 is TGTGCCAGCAGCCAAGATGTGCAGGCCCTCGGTGGCTACACCTTC. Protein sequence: CASSQDVQALGGYTF.

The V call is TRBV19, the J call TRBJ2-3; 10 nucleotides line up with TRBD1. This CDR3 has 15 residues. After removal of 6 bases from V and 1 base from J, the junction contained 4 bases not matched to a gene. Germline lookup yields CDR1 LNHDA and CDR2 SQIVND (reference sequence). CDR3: CASSGTGARTDTQYF. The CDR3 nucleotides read TGTGCCAGTAGCGGGACAGGGGCCCGCACAGATACGCAGTATTTT. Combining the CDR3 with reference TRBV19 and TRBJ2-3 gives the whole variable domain DGGITQSPKYLFRKEGQNVTLSCEQNLNHDAMYWYRQDPGQGLRLIYYSQIVNDFQKGDIAEGYSVSREKKESFPLTVTSAQKNPTAFYLCASSGTGARTDTQYFGPGTRLTVL.

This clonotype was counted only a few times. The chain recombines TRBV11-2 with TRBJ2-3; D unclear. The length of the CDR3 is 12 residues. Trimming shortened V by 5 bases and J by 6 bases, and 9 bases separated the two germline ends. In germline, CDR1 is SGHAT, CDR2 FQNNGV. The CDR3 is CASSHEADTQYF. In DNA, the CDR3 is TGTGCCAGCAGCCACGAGGCCGATACGCAGTATTTT.

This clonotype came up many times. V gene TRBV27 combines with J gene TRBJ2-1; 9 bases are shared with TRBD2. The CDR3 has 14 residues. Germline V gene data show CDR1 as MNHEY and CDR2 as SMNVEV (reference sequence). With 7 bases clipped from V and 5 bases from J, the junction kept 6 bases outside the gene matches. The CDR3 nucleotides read TGTGCCAGCAAAGAGCGGGGGGAGAACAATGAGCAGTTCTTC. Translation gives CASKERGENNEQFF.

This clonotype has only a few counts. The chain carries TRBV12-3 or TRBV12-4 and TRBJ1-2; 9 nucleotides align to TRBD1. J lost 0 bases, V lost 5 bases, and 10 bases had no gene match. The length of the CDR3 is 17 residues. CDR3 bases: TGTGCCAGCAGTCCGCCAGGGACAGGGAGGACTAACTATGGCTACACCTTC. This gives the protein CASSPPGTGRTNYGYTF.